The TCR beta chain under discussion was sequenced for a study of blood T cell repertoires in COVID-19. Study-level information: There were acute and convalescent COVID-19 samples, and they came from the United States, Italy and Spain. PBMCs, B-cell-depleted T cells, or T cells provided the cDNA or gDNA that made up the material.

In the original workflow: Amplification from reference gene primers served as the basis for estimated nucleated cell counts. Sequencing was performed with immunoSEQ multiplex PCR; in TCRdb, only in-frame clones are kept and a portion is missing. That table furnishes V, J and clone size, whereas the DNA furnished D and trimming. Of roughly 200,000 clones listed, around 83% are singletons. Sequencing used peripheral blood. This TCR derives from an older woman with acute or convalescent COVID-19.

The CDR3 DNA reads as TGTGCCTACGACCCCCAGCGGGGCACAGATACGCAGTATTTT. It encodes CAYDPQRGTDTQYF. The gene calls are TRBV30 and TRBJ2-3; perhaps TRBD2 as D (6 bases). Germline V lookup: CDR1 GTSNPN, CDR2 SVGIG (reference sequence). V shed 7 bases and J shed 1 base, with 15 bases lying between them. CDR3 length: 14 residues.